A single sample gave rise to the 8 T cell receptor beta chains below, sequenced in a study of blood T cell repertoires in COVID-19. Libraries were prepared by immunoSEQ multiplex PCR; TCRdb keeps only in-frame clonotypes and omits some of them. The sample consists of roughly 300,000 clones, 85% of them appearing once. The sequenced sample was PBMCs or T cells enriched from blood (not recorded which). The source is a woman between 50 and 59 years old who had recovered from COVID-19.

This clone was seen more than once but under ten times. The chain uses TRBV11-2 and TRBJ1-4; 10 bases map to TRBD1. V shed 1 base and J 7 bases; nucleotides not matched to a gene: 6. The CDR3 sequence is 16 residues long. Germline CDR1 is SGHAT and CDR2 is FQNNGV. CDR3 DNA: TGTGCCAGCAGCTTAGCCACGACAGGGGGCAGTGAAAAACTGTTTTTT. Its translation is CASSLATTGGSEKLFF. The full variable domain, rest sourced from reference TRBV11-2 and TRBJ1-4, is EAGVAQSPRYKIIEKRQSVAFWCNPISGHATLYWYQQILGQGPKLLIQFQNNGVVDDSQLPKDRFSAERLKGVDSTLKIQPAKLEDSAVYLCASSLATTGGSEKLFFGSGTQLSVL.

The chain joins TRBV7-8 to TRBJ2-2; 9 nucleotides agree with TRBD2. The V and J ends lost 4 bases and 5 bases, in that order; junction bases with no gene match: 5. Germline V CDR1 and CDR2: SGHVS, FQNEAQ. The CDR3 loop spans 15 amino acids. Here the CDR3 DNA reads TGTGCCAGCAGCTCAGGACTAGCGCAGACCGGGGAGCTGTTTTTT. Its translation: CASSSGLAQTGELFF.

This chain links TRBV27 with TRBJ1-1; D is uncertain. Germline-derived CDR1 and CDR2 are MNHEY and SMNVEV (reference sequence). This CDR3 contains 13 residues. V was cut by 5 bases and J by 0 bases, with 7 bases left in between. Written as DNA, the CDR3 is TGTGCCAGCAGTGGCAGAATGAACACTGAAGCTTTCTTT. This sequence encodes CASSGRMNTEAFF.

V and J are TRBV30 and TRBJ2-7; D is possibly TRBD1 (5 bases). Germline V gene lookup returns CDR1 GTSNPN and CDR2 SVGIG (reference sequence). This CDR3 contains 14 residues. Trimming cost V 0 bases and J 6 bases, with 15 bases left between them. CDR3 DNA sequence: TGTGCCTGGAGTGTAGAGCGACAGTTAGGCGAGCAGTACTTC. Its protein product is CAWSVERQLGEQYF.

The chain joins TRBV21-1 to TRBJ2-7; TRBD2, the table's D call, was not compared with the DNA. TRBV21-1 has pseudogene status. There are 16 residues in the CDR3. CDR3 region: CASSSLRSPEPYEQYF. Written as DNA, the CDR3 is TGTGCCAGCAGCAGCCTCCGGTCTCCGGAGCCCTACGAGCAGTACTTC.

The chain employs TRBV11-3 and TRBJ2-3; a weak D match, TRBD2 (5 bases). V lost 3 bases and J 0 bases, leaving 13 bases between the germline ends. The length of the CDR3 is 16 residues. Germline lookup yields CDR1 SGHNT and CDR2 YENEEA. DNA for the CDR3: TGTGCCAGCAGCTTGGGATCGGGGTTAAGCACAGATACGCAGTATTTT. Its protein is CASSLGSGLSTDTQYF.

The rearrangement links TRBV3-1 (or the pseudogene TRBV3-2) to TRBJ1-5; D is undetermined. Germline V lookup: CDR1 LGHDT, CDR2 YNNKEL (reference sequence). V lost 3 bases and J 1 base, leaving 7 bases between the germline ends. CDR3 length: 14 residues. The CDR3 sequence is CASSQWQSNQPQHF. CDR3 coding DNA: TGTGCCAGCAGCCAGTGGCAGAGCAATCAGCCCCAGCATTTT.

This sequence joins TRBV19 and TRBJ1-5; TRBD1 might be the D (6 bases). V lost 8 bases and J 0 bases, leaving 17 bases between the germline ends. The germline gives CDR1 LNHDA, CDR2 SQIVND (reference sequence). The CDR3 runs 16 residues. The CDR3 DNA follows: TGTGCCAGTCAGGACCGAGGGGGTTATAGCAATCAGCCCCAGCATTTT. Its protein product is CASQDRGGYSNQPQHF.